The T cell receptor (beta chain) described here comes from a study of Ad26.COV2.S vaccination and SARS-CoV-2 variants. Overall study: A participant enrolled in the COV1001 Ad26.COV2.S trial arm provided the sample.

This clone has a handful of counts. The germline V gene has CDR1 MNHEY and CDR2 SVGAGI. V shed 7 bases and J 6 bases; nucleotides not matched to a gene: 8. This CDR3 is built from 14 residues. Sample treatment: roughly 19 received Ad26.COV2.S at low or high dose, single or two shots; about five received placebo; per-sample allocation not given. Collection of samples fell on day 63 after the first vaccine or placebo injection. The protocol was immunoSEQ multiplex PCR, while the TCRdb copy is restricted to in-frame clones and leaves out a portion. The sample has roughly 680,000 clones; approximately 88% are singletons.

The genes are TRBV6-5 and TRBJ2-2; 7 bases are a match to TRBD1. The input for sequencing was peripheral blood, taken in a trial of Ad26.COV2.S vaccine versus placebo. This clonotype was sampled from a person between 18 and 65 years old who received the Ad26.COV2.S COVID-19 vaccine or a placebo. Here the CDR3 reads CASTKTGLAGELFF. CDR3 DNA: TGTGCCAGCACCAAGACAGGGTTGGCCGGGGAGCTGTTTTTT.